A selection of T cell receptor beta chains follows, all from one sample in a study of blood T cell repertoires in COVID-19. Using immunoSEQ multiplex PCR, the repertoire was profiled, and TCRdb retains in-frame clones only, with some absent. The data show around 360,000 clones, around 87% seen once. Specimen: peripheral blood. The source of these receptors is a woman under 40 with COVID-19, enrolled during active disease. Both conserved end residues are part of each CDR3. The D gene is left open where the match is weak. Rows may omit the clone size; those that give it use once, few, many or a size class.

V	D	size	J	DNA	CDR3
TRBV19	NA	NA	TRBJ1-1	TGTGCCAGTAGTATCCCAGGACAGATGACAATGAACACTGAAGCTTTCTTT	CASSIPGQMTMNTEAFF
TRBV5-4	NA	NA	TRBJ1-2	TGTGCCAGCAGCTCACGGACGGAGGCGCACACCTTC	CASSSRTEAHTF
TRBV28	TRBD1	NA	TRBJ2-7	TGTGCCAGCAGTTCTCCAGGGACAGGGGGCCTCTACGAGCAGTACTTC	CASSSPGTGGLYEQYF
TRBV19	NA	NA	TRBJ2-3	TGTGCCAGTCTGGCCAGGGGAAGCACAGATACGCAGTATTTT	CASLARGSTDTQYF
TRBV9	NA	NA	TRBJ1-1	TGTGCCAGCAGCTTCATCATGAACACTGAAGCTTTCTTT	CASSFIMNTEAFF
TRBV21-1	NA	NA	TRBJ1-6	TGTGCCAGCAGCAAGGTAAAGCCGAGGACAGGCCTCACTTCACCCCTCCACTTT	CASSKVKPRTGLTSPLHF
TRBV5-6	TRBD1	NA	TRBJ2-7	TGTGCCAGCAAAACTTACAGGGGTCGTCGTGTCCACGAGCAGTACTTC	CASKTYRGRRVHEQYF
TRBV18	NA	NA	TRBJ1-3	TGTGCCAGCTCACCCACAGGACCAGGAAACACCATATATTTT	CASSPTGPGNTIYF
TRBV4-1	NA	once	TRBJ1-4	TGCGCCAGCAGCCCCCTAGGGACACTTGGAGAAAAACTGTTTTTT	CASSPLGTLGEKLFF
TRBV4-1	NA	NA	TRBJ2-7	TGCGCCAGCAGCCAAGATCCAGGGGAAGGCTACGAGCAGTACTTC	CASSQDPGEGYEQYF
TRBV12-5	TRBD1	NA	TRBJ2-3	TGTGCTAGTGGCCCCGGGACAGGGGGCGCAGATACGCAGTATTTT	CASGPGTGGADTQYF
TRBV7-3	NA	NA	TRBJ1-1	TGTGCCAGCAGCTTAACTGGGCAGTTGAACACTGAAGCTTTCTTT	CASSLTGQLNTEAFF
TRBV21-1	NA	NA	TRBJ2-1	TGTGCCAGCAGCCCACAAACACCAGGGACTAGCAGGGACTCCTACAATGAGCAGTTCTTC	CASSPQTPGTSRDSYNEQFF
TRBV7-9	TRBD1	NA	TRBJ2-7	TGTGCCAGCAGCCCTACAGGGGGCTCCTACGAGCAGTACTTC	CASSPTGGSYEQYF
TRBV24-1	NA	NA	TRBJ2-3	TGTGCCACCTCCCCTCTCCAGAGCACAGATACGCAGTATTTT	CATSPLQSTDTQYF
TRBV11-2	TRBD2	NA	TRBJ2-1	TGTGCCAGCAGCTTAGGACCCCCCCCAGCGGGGGGATACAATGAGCAGTTCTTC	CASSLGPPPAGGYNEQFF
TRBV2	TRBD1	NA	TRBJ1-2	TGTGCCAGCAGTGATGCGACAGGGGAAGGATATGGCTACACCTTC	CASSDATGEGYGYTF
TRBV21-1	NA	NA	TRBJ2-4	TGTGCCAGCAGCAAATTATTGGCGACAGGGGTTGACAAAAACATTCAGTACTTC	CASSKLLATGVDKNIQYF
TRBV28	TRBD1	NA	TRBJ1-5	TGTGCCAGCACTTCGACAGGGACGAGCAATCAGCCCCAGCATTTT	CASTSTGTSNQPQHF
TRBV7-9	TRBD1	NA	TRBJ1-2	TGTGCCAGCAGCTTGGGGACAGGGCATAACTATGGCTACACCTTC	CASSLGTGHNYGYTF
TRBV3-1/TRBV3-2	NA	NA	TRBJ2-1	TGTGCCAGCAGCCAAGTCTCCGGGATTAGTGAGCAGTTCTTC	CASSQVSGISEQFF
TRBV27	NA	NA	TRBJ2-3	TGTGCCAGCAACCCCCGGAGCGCCTCGGATACGCAGTATTTT	CASNPRSASDTQYF
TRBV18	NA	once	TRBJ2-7	TGTGCCAGCTCACAGGGGGGGGACGCCTCCTACGAGCAGTACTTC	CASSQGGDASYEQYF
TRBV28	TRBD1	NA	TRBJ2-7	TGTGCCAGCAGTCTAAGGATCGGGACAGGGGTGTACGAGCAGTACTTC	CASSLRIGTGVYEQYF
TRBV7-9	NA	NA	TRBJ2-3	TGTGCCAGCAGCTTAGGAAGAGGGATAGTAGCAGATACGCAGTATTTT	CASSLGRGIVADTQYF
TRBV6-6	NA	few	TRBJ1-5	TGTGCCAGCAATACCTCCCCGGAGCCCCAGCATTTT	CASNTSPEPQHF
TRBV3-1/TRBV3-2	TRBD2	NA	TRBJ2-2	TGTGCCAGCAGGGGAGGGCCGGGCACCGGGGAGCTGTTTTTT	CASRGGPGTGELFF
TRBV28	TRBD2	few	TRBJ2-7	TGTGCCAGCAGCAAACTAGCGGCTTACGAGCAGTACTTC	CASSKLAAYEQYF
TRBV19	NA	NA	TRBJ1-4	TGTGCCAGTAGTATACGGAGGTACGAAAAACTGTTTTTT	CASSIRRYEKLFF
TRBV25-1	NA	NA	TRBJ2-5	TGTGCCAGCAGTGATAAGGGGGAGGGGAAAGAGACCCAGTACTTC	CASSDKGEGKETQYF
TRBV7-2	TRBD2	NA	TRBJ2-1	TGTGCCAGCAGCATACTAGCGGGAGTAGCCTATGAGCAGTTCTTC	CASSILAGVAYEQFF
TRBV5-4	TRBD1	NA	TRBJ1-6	TGTGCCAGCAGCCCGAGGACAGGGAGGAGTTCACCCCTCCACTTT	CASSPRTGRSSPLHF
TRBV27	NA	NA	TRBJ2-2	TGTGCCAGCAGTTTAATGCCAGGGGACACCGGGGAGCTGTTTTTT	CASSLMPGDTGELFF
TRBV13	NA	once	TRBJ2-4	TGTGCCAGCAGCTCGGCACCGAGGGATACCAAAAACATTCAGTACTTC	CASSSAPRDTKNIQYF
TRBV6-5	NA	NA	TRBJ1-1	TGTGCCAGCAGTTACTCAGGGAGGGGCACTGAAGCTTTCTTT	CASSYSGRGTEAFF
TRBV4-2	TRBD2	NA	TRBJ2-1	TGTGCCAGCAGCCAACCCAGCGGGAGAGGCTACAATGAGCAGTTCTTC	CASSQPSGRGYNEQFF
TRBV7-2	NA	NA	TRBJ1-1	TGTGCCAGCAGCTTAGTGGGCGCGGGGGGACGGTCTTTCTTT	CASSLVGAGGRSFF
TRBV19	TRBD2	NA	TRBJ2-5	TGTGCCAGTAGCACCCGGACTAGCGGGAGTTGGGGTGTTTGGGAGACCCAGTACTTC	CASSTRTSGSWGVWETQYF
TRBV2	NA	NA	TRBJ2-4	TGTGCCAGCAACTCAGGGGATGACATTCAGTACTTC	CASNSGDDIQYF
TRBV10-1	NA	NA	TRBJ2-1	TGCGCCAGCAGTGCCGGGACTGGCTGGAATGAGCAGTTCTTC	CASSAGTGWNEQFF
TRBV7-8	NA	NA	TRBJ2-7	TGTGCCAGCAGCTTGACAGAGTCCTACGAGCAGTACTTC	CASSLTESYEQYF
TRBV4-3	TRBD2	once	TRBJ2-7	TGCGCCAGCAGCCAAGAGGCTAGCGGAAGCTCCTACGAGCAGTACTTC	CASSQEASGSSYEQYF
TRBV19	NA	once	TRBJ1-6	TGTGCCAGTGCCCGACGGGGTAATTCACCCCTCCACTTT	CASARRGNSPLHF
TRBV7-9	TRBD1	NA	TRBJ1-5	TGTGCCAGCAGCACTAACAGGGGGCACGGGCAGCCCCAGCATTTT	CASSTNRGHGQPQHF